Listed here are 7 T cell receptor beta chains from one sample, sequenced in a study of spatial heterogeneity in lung cancer. Regarding time point: sample taken at primary tumor resection. These receptors have no known antigen. TCRdb passed the 5' RACE reads through MiXCR, listing each CDR3 protein once. The profile covers 8,000 to 9,500 distinct CDR3 sequences, with 2.9% appearing a single time and roughly 15% taken by the ten largest. General observations from the study: Expanded intratumoral alpha and beta TCR counts tracked tumor mutation counts.

The sample was lung tumor tissue, taken at surgery. The receptors come from a male donor with early-stage non-small cell lung cancer.

This clonotype was detected ten times or more. The chain combines TRBV9 with TRBJ2-1; D is perhaps TRBD2 (5 bases). V lost 3 bases and J 8 bases, leaving 18 bases between the germline ends. CDR3 length: 15 residues. The germline V gene has CDR1 SGDLS and CDR2 YYNGEE. CDR3: CASSGGLGAHYEQFF. CDR3 nucleotide sequence: TGTGCCAGCAGCGGTGGATTGGGAGCCCACTATGAGCAGTTCTTC.

Ten or more counts support this clonotype. The chain uses TRBV12-2 and TRBJ1-1. TRBV12-2 is described as a pseudogene. The CDR3 is 11 amino acids. The CDR3 nucleotides read TGTGCAAGTCGCTCTAGGACTGAAGCTTTCTTT. Translating it yields CASRSRTEAFF.

This clonotype showed up many times. The chain combines TRBV27 with TRBJ2-1; 9 bases agree with TRBD1. Germline trimming cut 5 bases from V and 12 bases from J; bases unmatched to any gene: 23. In germline, CDR1 is MNHEY, CDR2 SMNVEV (reference sequence). The CDR3 loop spans 18 amino acids. The CDR3, as DNA: TGTGCCAGCAGTACCAGTTTAGGAGACCGGGACAGGGCCGTCCGGCAGTTCTTC. It encodes CASSTSLGDRDRAVRQFF.

By sample share, this clonotype is medium-sized. This rearrangement joins TRBV28 to TRBJ1-6; D is perhaps TRBD1 (5 bases). The CDR3 extends over 15 amino acids. Trimming pared 7 bases from V and 3 bases from J, leaving 13 bases between. Germline V gene sequence: CDR1 MDHEN, CDR2 SYDVKM. CDR3 region: CASTSWQGYNSPLHF. CDR3 nucleotide sequence: TGTGCCAGCACCTCTTGGCAGGGCTATAATTCACCCCTCCACTTT.

This clonotype occurred many times. V usage is TRBV18 and J usage is TRBJ2-5; 7 bases map to TRBD1. The J segment lost 3 bases and the V segment lost 2 bases, leaving 0 bases of the junction unmatched. The CDR3 has 13 residues. Germline V CDR1 and CDR2: KGHSH, LQKENI. CDR3 loop: CASSPTGEETQYF. CDR3 DNA sequence: TGTGCCAGCTCACCAACAGGGGAAGAGACCCAGTACTTC.

This clonotype is medium-sized within its sample. V gene TRBV9 combines with J gene TRBJ2-7; weak D call: TRBD1 (7 bases). The CDR3 totals 14 residues. Germline loops: CDR1 SGDLS, CDR2 YYNGEE. Trimming shortened V by 0 bases and J by 4 bases, and 11 bases separated the two germline ends. The CDR3 region has the DNA TGTGCCAGCAGCGTAGTGGAGGGGGCGTACGAGCAGTACTTC. It specifies CASSVVEGAYEQYF.

This clonotype is labeled large (0.1 to 1%). The CDR3 region has the DNA TGTGCCAGCATCCTCGGGACAGGGCTTTACGAGCAGTACTTC. Residues: CASILGTGLYEQYF. The V and J genes are TRBV5-7 and TRBJ2-7; 9 bases align to TRBD1. TRBV5-7 is identified as an open reading frame with a role that is uncertain. The length of the CDR3 is 14 residues. J lost 4 bases, V lost 6 bases, and 8 bases had no gene match.